Below are 20 T cell receptor beta chains sequenced from a single sample in a study of CD8 T cells in Susac syndrome. Random-hexamer reverse transcription was applied to 0.5 to 1 ug RNA. TCRdb recomputed calls from the immunoSEQ multiplex PCR reads with MiXCR, one row per CDR3 protein. The sample consists of under 200,000 distinct CDR3 sequences, more than 90% of them appearing once. The sample consisted of CD4+ T cells from PBMCs. The receptors here all came from a human donor with Susac syndrome.

The genes are TRBV19 and TRBJ2-3; 8 nucleotides match TRBD2. V lost 7 bases to trimming and J lost 0 bases; unmatched junction nucleotides: 3. This CDR3 region has 14 residues. Germline assignment: CDR1 LNHDA and CDR2 SQIVND (reference sequence). Here the CDR3 reads CASKTSASTDTQYF. DNA of the CDR3: TGTGCCAGTAAGACTAGCGCTAGCACAGATACGCAGTATTTT.

The CDR3 loop is CASWDRVYGYTF. In nucleotides, the CDR3 is TGTGCCAGTTGGGACAGGGTCTATGGCTACACCTTC. The rearrangement joins TRBV19 to TRBJ1-2, with 9 nucleotides matching TRBD1. J lost 4 bases, V lost 8 bases, and 2 bases had no gene match. Germline V CDR1 and CDR2: LNHDA, SQIVND (reference sequence). The CDR3 extends over 12 amino acids. The full variable domain, completed using reference TRBV19 and TRBJ1-2, is DGGITQSPKYLFRKEGQNVTLSCEQNLNHDAMYWYRQDPGQGLRLIYYSQIVNDFQKGDIAEGYSVSREKKESFPLTVTSAQKNPTAFYLCASWDRVYGYTFGSGTRLTVV.

The V gene is TRBV4-2, the J gene TRBJ1-2, with D unclear. Germline V CDR1 and CDR2: LGHNA, YNFKEQ. V lost 2 bases, J lost 6 bases, and 7 bases lay in between. The CDR3 extends over 12 amino acids. CDR3 region: CASSQFLDGYTF. CDR3 in DNA: TGTGCCAGCAGCCAATTTCTGGATGGCTACACCTTC.

For the CDR3, the DNA is TGTGCCTGGAGTGTCGGGCAGGTTTATGGCTACACCTTC. Encoded protein: CAWSVGQVYGYTF. The J gene is TRBJ1-2, the V gene TRBV30; D gene ambiguous. Germline V gene lookup returns CDR1 GTSNPN and CDR2 SVGIG (reference sequence). The length of the CDR3 is 13 residues. Deletions cut 0 bases from V and 5 bases from J, with 10 bases between.

This clonotype was seen a single time. The CDR3 loop reads CASRLRAAQGYGYTF. CDR3 DNA sequence: TGTGCCAGCAGACTCCGGGCCGCACAAGGCTATGGCTACACCTTC. V usage is TRBV12-3 or TRBV12-4 and J usage is TRBJ1-2; unclear D gene. The V end lost 6 bases, the J end lost 4 bases, and 18 bases lay between the germline ends. The CDR3 extends over 15 amino acids.

The chain joins TRBV29-1 to TRBJ1-1; no reliable D call. V dropped 7 bases and J dropped 1 base, with 10 bases sitting between them. Per the germline V gene, CDR1 is SQVTM and CDR2 is ANQGSEA. The CDR3 consists of 12 residues. The CDR3 DNA sequence: TGCAGCGCCAAATCTGGGAACACTGAAGCTTTCTTT. Translated, it gives CSAKSGNTEAFF.

The V call is TRBV6-2 or TRBV6-3, the J call TRBJ1-5; 7 nucleotides match TRBD1. The germline CDR1 and CDR2 sequences are MNHEY and SVGEGT. The ends lost 5 bases at V and 10 bases at J; junction bases unmatched: 5. This CDR3 spans 12 amino acids. The CDR3 loop is CASSPRDSPQHF. The CDR3 coding sequence is TGTGCCAGCAGTCCCCGGGACAGCCCCCAGCATTTT.

This CDR3 is CAWSRGTSEKLFF. For the CDR3, the DNA is TGTGCCTGGAGTCGGGGGACAAGTGAAAAACTGTTTTTT. This chain links TRBV30 with TRBJ1-4, with D possibly matching TRBD1 (6 bases). The CDR3 contains 13 residues. CDR1 and CDR2 (germline): GTSNPN, SVGIG (reference sequence). Between the trimmed V and J ends, which lost 2 bases and 7 bases, there was a span of 11 bases.

In this sample, this clonotype turned up once. V gene TRBV9 combines with J gene TRBJ2-7; either TRBD1 or TRBD2 may supply D (6 bases each). The germline CDR1 and CDR2 sequences are SGDLS and YYNGEE. V lost 0 bases to trimming and J lost 2 bases, with 15 bases between them. The CDR3 runs to 16 residues. In nucleotides, the CDR3 is TGTGCCAGCAGCGTAGGAGGAGGGACACAGGCCTACGAGCAGTACTTC. Translated, it gives CASSVGGGTQAYEQYF.

This clonotype turned up a few times. The chain has TRBV2 and TRBJ2-7; D is undetermined. Germline V lookup: CDR1 SNHLY, CDR2 FYNNEI. V lost 5 bases, J lost 3 bases, and 5 bases lay in between. The CDR3 has 11 amino acids. The CDR3 DNA is TGTGCCAGCAGTCGAGTCTACGAGCAGTACTTC. It is translated as CASSRVYEQYF.

The rearrangement uses TRBV12-3 or TRBV12-4 and TRBJ1-2; unclear D gene. There are 13 residues in the CDR3. V was clipped by 3 bases and J by 5 bases, with 10 bases between them. The CDR3 DNA reads as TGTGCCAGCAGTTTCCCAGGAGCATATGGCTACACCTTC. This translates into CASSFPGAYGYTF.

V is TRBV30 and J is TRBJ1-1; unclear D gene. V shed 4 bases and J shed 2 bases, with 11 bases lying between them. Germline CDR1 GTSNPN, CDR2 SVGIG (reference sequence). The CDR3 has 13 residues. The CDR3 protein is CAWMTNINTEAFF. CDR3 nucleotides: TGTGCCTGGATGACAAATATTAACACTGAAGCTTTCTTT.

The J gene is TRBJ1-2, the V gene TRBV2, with D perhaps TRBD1 (5 bases). Trimming removed 3 bases from V and 8 bases from J, with 10 bases in between. This CDR3 comprises 12 residues. Germline V gene lookup returns CDR1 SNHLY and CDR2 FYNNEI. In nucleotides, the CDR3 is TGTGCCAGCAGTGACCCCAGGGAGGGCTACACCTTC. This encodes CASSDPREGYTF.

This sequence joins TRBV12-3 or TRBV12-4 and TRBJ2-5; D may be TRBD1 or TRBD2 (6 bases each). CDR3 length equals 15 residues. Trimming shortened V by 6 bases and J by 1 base, and 15 bases separated the two germline ends. CDR3 bases: TGTGCCAGCAGCCCTAGTTGGGGGGCCCAAGAGACCCAGTACTTC. Translation gives CASSPSWGAQETQYF.

This clonotype was observed a few times. This CDR3 reads CASSVSGVYNEQFF. DNA of the CDR3: TGTGCCAGCAGCGTCTCCGGGGTTTACAATGAGCAGTTCTTC. This chain joins TRBV9 and TRBJ2-1, with a possible D match to TRBD2 (5 bases). Deletions cut 2 bases from V and 4 bases from J, with 10 bases between. CDR1 and CDR2 from the germline V gene are SGDLS and YYNGEE. The CDR3 is made up of 14 amino acids.

This clonotype was detected only once. This chain connects TRBV5-1 to TRBJ1-6, with TRBD1 matching over 10 bases. This CDR3 region has 16 residues. V dropped 2 bases and J dropped 10; count of bases not matched to a gene: 9. Germline CDR1 and CDR2: SGHRS and YFSETQ. The CDR3 loop is CASSLTWDRGISPLHF. CDR3 DNA sequence: TGCGCCAGCAGCTTAACATGGGACAGGGGTATCTCACCCCTCCACTTT.

The table lists this clonotype with a few counts. The chain couples TRBV3-1 to TRBJ2-3; D is unclear. Trimming removed 0 bases at V and 0 bases at J, with 4 bases between. Germline V lookup: CDR1 LGHDT, CDR2 YNNKEL (reference sequence). The CDR3 runs 14 residues. Here the CDR3 DNA reads TGTGCCAGCAGCCAAGATCTGAGCACAGATACGCAGTATTTT. As protein: CASSQDLSTDTQYF.

The rearrangement uses TRBV12-3 or TRBV12-4 and TRBJ2-5, with D perhaps matching TRBD2 (7 bases). V lost 1 base, J lost 4 bases, and 13 bases lay in between. The CDR3 length is 15 residues. CDR3 amino acids: CASSLVGGALETQYF. The DNA for the CDR3 is TGTGCCAGCAGTTTAGTGGGGGGGGCGTTAGAGACCCAGTACTTC.

This chain uses TRBV11-2 with TRBJ2-1; D ambiguous. The CDR3 has 20 amino acids. Germline loops: CDR1 SGHAT, CDR2 FQNNGV. V gave up 2 bases and J gave up 1 base, with 24 bases separating them. CDR3 protein: CASSLPLVSRPGSSYNEQFF. The DNA for the CDR3 is TGTGCCAGCAGCTTACCACTTGTTAGCAGGCCGGGCTCTTCCTACAATGAGCAGTTCTTC.

DNA for the CDR3: TGTGCCAGCAGGGTCGGACTAGCCGACACAGATACGCAGTATTTT. Translating gives CASRVGLADTDTQYF. The chain is built from TRBV5-4 and TRBJ2-3, with 8 bases matching TRBD2. CDR1 is SGHNT and CDR2 is YYREEE in the germline V gene (reference sequence). The CDR3 runs 15 residues. With V trimmed by 5 bases and J by 2 bases, 7 bases remained unmatched.